The 22 T cell receptor beta chains in this list originate from one sample, sequenced in a study of shared clonotypes between healthy human individuals. The naive CD8 subset, CD45RO-negative cells positively selected for CCR7, excluded terminally differentiated effector memory CD45RA+ cells. Method: immunoSEQ multiplex PCR; TCRdb's copy keeps in-frame clones and lacks some. The data hold just over 2,000,000 clones, with 85% to 95% observed a single time. Sequencing was done on a sample of naive CD8+ T cells sorted from blood. The origin of the receptors is a man aged 18 to 30 in good health.

On this clone itself: Other DNA variants within this sample encode the same CDR3. The chain links TRBV29-1 to TRBJ2-7; either TRBD1 or TRBD2 may supply D (6 bases each). In germline, CDR1 is SQVTM, CDR2 ANQGSEA. Deletions cut 0 bases from V and 1 base from J, with 7 bases between. The CDR3 totals 13 residues. This chain's CDR3 is CSVEEGGSYEQYF. Here the CDR3 DNA reads TGCAGCGTTGAAGAAGGGGGGTCCTACGAGCAGTACTTC.

The chain has TRBV2 and TRBJ1-2; possible D gene TRBD1, 5 bases. From germline, CDR1 is SNHLY and CDR2 FYNNEI. CDR3 length equals 14 residues. The V end was cut by 9 bases, the J end by 4 bases, with 18 bases between. CDR3 region: CASTTSGTSYGYTF. In nucleotides, the CDR3 is TGTGCCAGTACAACTTCCGGGACGTCCTATGGCTACACCTTC.

This sequence joins TRBV28 and TRBJ1-1; D is possibly TRBD1 (6 bases). The CDR3 runs 15 residues. V gave up 8 bases and J gave up 5 bases, with 21 bases separating them. Looked up from germline, CDR1 is MDHEN and CDR2 is SYDVKM. Written as DNA, the CDR3 is TGTGCCAGCGACGACCCAATGAGGAGGGGGACTGAAGCTTTCTTT. It codes for CASDDPMRRGTEAFF. The whole variable domain, remainder taken from reference TRBV28 and TRBJ1-1, is DVKVTQSSRYLVKRTGEKVFLECVQDMDHENMFWYRQDPGLGLRLIYFSYDVKMKEKGDIPEGYSVSREKKERFSLILESASTNQTSMYLCASDDPMRRGTEAFFGQGTRLTVV.

To note about this clone: This sample includes further DNA sequences coding for the same CDR3. The chain carries TRBV18 and TRBJ2-7, with D maybe TRBD1 (5 bases). The germline V gene encodes CDR1 KGHSH and CDR2 LQKENI. CDR3 length equals 14 residues. Trimming took off 0 bases at V and 2 bases at J, with 8 bases between the two ends. The CDR3 DNA is TGTGCCAGCTCACCACCGGGGCCGACCTACGAGCAGTACTTC. Translation gives CASSPPGPTYEQYF.

This clone appeared a single time. The rearrangement links TRBV5-4 to TRBJ1-2, with D possibly TRBD1 on 5 matching bases. Trimming took 1 base from V and 6 from J, leaving 13 bases between them. Germline loops: CDR1 SGHNT, CDR2 YYREEE (reference sequence). There are 14 residues in the CDR3. CDR3 nucleotide sequence: TGTGCCAGCAGCTTGTGGGGGGGATCTAATGGCTACACCTTC. Translated, it gives CASSLWGGSNGYTF.

This chain links TRBV14 with TRBJ1-1; D gene ambiguous. The CDR3 sequence is 13 residues long. The ends were cut back, 4 bases at V and 4 bases at J, with 10 bases in the middle. CDR1 is SGHDN and CDR2 is FVKESK in the germline V gene. The DNA of the CDR3 is TGTGCCAGCAGCCCAGTATTGGCCACTGAAGCTTTCTTT. Translating it yields CASSPVLATEAFF.

The chain combines TRBV10-2 with TRBJ2-1; TRBD2 matches at 9 bases. The ends lost 2 bases at V and 6 bases at J; junction bases unmatched: 5. The CDR3 runs to 15 residues. Per germline, CDR1 WSHSY and CDR2 SAAADI. Written as DNA, the CDR3 is TGCGCCAGCAGTGAGGAGACTAGCGGACTCAATGAGCAGTTCTTC. It translates to CASSEETSGLNEQFF.

J is TRBJ2-2 and V is TRBV9; 9 bases map to TRBD2. J lost 3 bases, V lost 3 bases, and 3 bases had no gene match. The CDR3 is made up of 15 amino acids. The germline gives CDR1 SGDLS, CDR2 YYNGEE. The CDR3 is CASSETSGYTGELFF. DNA for the CDR3: TGTGCCAGCAGCGAGACTAGCGGCTACACCGGGGAGCTGTTTTTT.

The V call is TRBV11-2, the J call TRBJ2-1; D possibly corresponds to TRBD1 (5 bases). V was cut by 2 bases and J by 5 bases, with 13 bases left in between. Germline V gives CDR1 SGHAT, CDR2 FQNNGV. The length of the CDR3 is 15 residues. CDR3 in amino acids: CASSLNLVGHNEQFF. CDR3 DNA: TGTGCCAGCAGCTTAAATCTTGTGGGGCACAATGAGCAGTTCTTC. Full variable domain (outside the CDR3, taken from reference TRBV11-2 and TRBJ2-1): EAGVAQSPRYKIIEKRQSVAFWCNPISGHATLYWYQQILGQGPKLLIQFQNNGVVDDSQLPKDRFSAERLKGVDSTLKIQPAKLEDSAVYLCASSLNLVGHNEQFFGPGTRLTVL.

This chain connects TRBV7-6 to TRBJ2-1; the D is unclear. Germline CDR1 reads SGHVS; CDR2 reads FNYEAQ. CDR3 length equals 16 residues. V was trimmed by 1 base and J by 0 bases, leaving 10 bases between them. For the CDR3, the DNA is TGTGCCAGCAGCTTAGGGGGTCGGAGCTCCTACAATGAGCAGTTCTTC. Encoded protein: CASSLGGRSSYNEQFF.

V and J are TRBV28 and TRBJ1-5; maybe TRBD1 (6 bases). Germline-derived CDR1 and CDR2 are MDHEN and SYDVKM. Deletions cut 2 bases from V and 11 bases from J, with 28 bases between. The CDR3 contains 18 residues. CDR3 protein: CASSLPRDTRDLGQAQHF. In nucleotides, the CDR3 is TGTGCCAGCAGTTTACCCCGGGACACCCGAGACCTGGGGCAGGCCCAGCATTTT. The full variable domain, rest sourced from reference TRBV28 and TRBJ1-5, is DVKVTQSSRYLVKRTGEKVFLECVQDMDHENMFWYRQDPGLGLRLIYFSYDVKMKEKGDIPEGYSVSREKKERFSLILESASTNQTSMYLCASSLPRDTRDLGQAQHFGDGTRLSIL.

The J gene is TRBJ2-2, the V gene TRBV5-1; tentatively, D is TRBD2 (5 bases). The CDR3 has 14 residues. The germline V and J ends were trimmed by 0 bases and 5 bases, with 8 bases remaining between them. CDR1 SGHRS and CDR2 YFSETQ come from the germline V gene. The CDR3 loop is CASSLVSGTGELFF. The CDR3 DNA is TGCGCCAGCAGCTTGGTCTCGGGGACCGGGGAGCTGTTTTTT.

The V gene is TRBV9, the J gene TRBJ2-3; maybe TRBD2 (7 bases). This CDR3 contains 15 residues. Trimming pared 4 bases from V and 2 bases from J, leaving 14 bases between. Germline V gene lookup returns CDR1 SGDLS and CDR2 YYNGEE. The CDR3 coding sequence is TGTGCCAGCAGCTCAGACGGGGGGCCCACAGATACGCAGTATTTT. As protein: CASSSDGGPTDTQYF.

The rearrangement links TRBV4-1 to TRBJ2-1; 13 nucleotides align to TRBD2. Germline CDR1 is MGHRA and CDR2 is YSYEKL. This CDR3 is built from 17 residues. J was trimmed by 0 bases and V by 4 bases; bases with no gene match: 3. CDR3 nucleotide sequence: TGCGCCAGCAGCCCCCGGACTAGCGGGAGCTCCTACAATGAGCAGTTCTTC. It encodes CASSPRTSGSSYNEQFF.

Details on this clone: This sequence may be a read error, since a much larger clone differs from it by one base. The same CDR3 arises from other DNA sequences in this sample as well. J is TRBJ2-7 and V is TRBV11-2, with unresolved D. The CDR3 runs 11 residues. Trimming left V 4 bases short and J 3 bases short, with 4 bases between. From germline, CDR1 is SGHAT and CDR2 FQNNGV. CDR3 DNA sequence: TGTGCCAGCAGCTCTAACTACGAGCAGTACTTC. This codes for CASSSNYEQYF.

The rearrangement joins TRBV7-9 to TRBJ2-5, with 8 bases aligning to TRBD1. The germline V gene has CDR1 SEHNR and CDR2 FQNEAQ (reference sequence). V dropped 4 bases and J dropped 1; count of bases not matched to a gene: 8. The CDR3 loop spans 16 amino acids. In DNA, the CDR3 is TGTGCCAGCAGCTCTCTTTGGGACAGGCTCCAAGAGACCCAGTACTTC. Its protein is CASSSLWDRLQETQYF.

The chain couples TRBV7-2 to TRBJ1-6, with D uncertain. The CDR3 is 13 amino acids. Germline CDR1 reads SGHTA; CDR2 reads FQGNSA. The V gene lost 5 bases and the J gene lost 7 bases, with 9 bases spanning the gap. CDR3 amino acids: CASSPLHNSPLHF. CDR3 DNA sequence: TGTGCCAGCAGCCCCCTGCACAATTCACCCCTCCACTTT.

The chain has TRBV30 and TRBJ2-3, with 13 positions matching TRBD2. Germline CDR1 and CDR2: GTSNPN and SVGIG (reference sequence). V lost 2 bases, J lost 5 bases, and 4 bases stayed unmatched. The CDR3 runs to 15 residues. The CDR3 sequence: CAWSMTSGGLDTQYF. The CDR3 DNA follows: TGTGCCTGGAGTATGACTAGCGGGGGGCTAGATACGCAGTATTTT.

This chain connects TRBV6-1 to TRBJ2-7; D perhaps matches TRBD1 (5 bases). V shed 3 bases and J shed 4 bases, with 10 bases lying between them. The length of the CDR3 is 13 residues. Germline CDR1 is MNHNS and CDR2 is SASEGT. The CDR3 region is CASSDAGSYEQYF. The DNA of the CDR3 is TGTGCCAGCAGTGACGCAGGGTCTTACGAGCAGTACTTC.

The genes are TRBV6-5 and TRBJ2-3, with a possible D match to TRBD2 (5 bases). The CDR3 totals 15 residues. V lost 2 bases, J lost 0 bases, and 9 bases lay in between. The germline V gene encodes CDR1 MNHEY and CDR2 SVGAGI. The CDR3 sequence: CASSYERHSTDTQYF. CDR3 nucleotide sequence: TGTGCCAGCAGTTACGAGCGGCACAGCACAGATACGCAGTATTTT.

The chain uses TRBV7-9 and TRBJ1-4, with D tentatively TRBD1 (5 bases). Between the trimmed V and J ends, which lost 5 bases and 6 bases, there was a span of 16 bases. CDR1 and CDR2 from the germline V gene are SEHNR and FQNEAQ (reference sequence). This CDR3 has 15 residues. This CDR3 is CASSPAVGGDEKLFF. Here the CDR3 DNA reads TGTGCCAGCAGCCCCGCAGTTGGGGGGGATGAAAAACTGTTTTTT. The entire variable domain, with the rest obtained from reference TRBV7-9 and TRBJ1-4, is as follows: DTGVSQNPRHKITKRGQNVTFRCDPISEHNRLYWYRQTLGQGPEFLTYFQNEAQLEKSRLLSDRFSAERPKGSFSTLEIQRTEQGDSAMYLCASSPAVGGDEKLFFGSGTQLSVL.

The chain is built from TRBV19 and TRBJ1-2, with D unresolved. The CDR3 extends over 11 amino acids. Trimming took 10 bases from V and 1 from J, leaving 7 bases between them. Germline V lookup: CDR1 LNHDA, CDR2 SQIVND (reference sequence). In DNA form, the CDR3 reads TGTGCCACTGTAATTAACTATGGCTACACCTTC. The encoded protein is CATVINYGYTF. Looking up the rest from reference TRBV19 and TRBJ1-2 gives the full variable domain: DGGITQSPKYLFRKEGQNVTLSCEQNLNHDAMYWYRQDPGQGLRLIYYSQIVNDFQKGDIAEGYSVSREKKESFPLTVTSAQKNPTAFYLCATVINYGYTFGSGTRLTVV.